Listed below are T cell receptor beta chains from one sample, sequenced in a study of type 1 regulatory T cells. TCRdb fed the reads into MiXCR, producing one record per CDR3 protein. Among approximately 97,000 distinct CDR3 sequences listed, roughly 31% were seen once. Sequenced material: CD4+ T cells, either the whole sample or a sorted fraction (not recorded which). Receptor source: a human donor in good health. The CDR3 runs from the conserved cysteine through the conserved F or W. D genes are given only for firm matches. Some rows have no size entry. The others give once, few or many, or a class for an expanded clone.

len: 15; j_gene: TRBJ2-7; v_gene: TRBV29-1; d_gene: TRBD1; abundance: few; CDR3aa: CSVEDLRTGVHEQYF; CDR3nt: TGCAGCGTTGAAGACCTTAGGACAGGGGTCCACGAGCAGTACTTC
len: 14; j_gene: TRBJ2-2; v_gene: TRBV12-3/TRBV12-4; d_gene: .; abundance: .; CDR3aa: CASSLRIYTGELFF; CDR3nt: TGTGCCAGCAGTTTGAGGATCTACACCGGGGAGCTGTTTTTT
len: 15; j_gene: TRBJ2-3; v_gene: TRBV20-1; d_gene: .; abundance: .; CDR3aa: CSARNTETGAYTQYF; CDR3nt: TGCAGTGCTAGAAATACTGAGACAGGTGCATATACGCAGTATTTT
len: 15; j_gene: TRBJ2-5; v_gene: TRBV11-2; d_gene: .; abundance: .; CDR3aa: CASSKEWTVRETQYF; CDR3nt: TGTGCCAGCAGCAAGGAATGGACAGTACGAGAGACCCAGTACTTC
len: 11; j_gene: TRBJ2-7; v_gene: TRBV7-2; d_gene: TRBD2; abundance: .; CDR3aa: CASSSWDYPDF; CDR3nt: TGTGCCAGCAGCTCCTGGGACTACCCGGACTTC
len: 15; j_gene: TRBJ2-2; v_gene: TRBV11-2; d_gene: .; abundance: few; CDR3aa: CASTRDNRGYGELFF; CDR3nt: TGTGCCAGCACCCGGGACAACCGAGGGTACGGGGAGCTGTTTTTT
len: 14; j_gene: TRBJ1-1; v_gene: TRBV3-1; d_gene: .; abundance: .; CDR3aa: CASSQGVRNSHAFF; CDR3nt: TGTGCCAGCAGCCAAGGGGTCAGAAACTCTCACGCTTTCTTT
len: 13; j_gene: TRBJ1-2; v_gene: TRBV5-1; d_gene: .; abundance: few; CDR3aa: CASSLGQDYGYTF; CDR3nt: TGCGCCAGCAGCTTGGGGCAGGACTATGGCTACACCTTC
len: 16; j_gene: TRBJ2-1; v_gene: TRBV14; d_gene: TRBD2; abundance: .; CDR3aa: CASSQLGLAGYNEQFF; CDR3nt: TGTGCCAGCAGCCAGTTGGGACTAGCGGGGTACAATGAGCAGTTCTTC
len: 13; j_gene: TRBJ2-5; v_gene: TRBV7-2; d_gene: TRBD2; abundance: .; CDR3aa: CASSGTTQETQYF; CDR3nt: TGTGCCAGTTCGGGGACTACTCAAGAGACCCAGTACTTC
len: 14; j_gene: TRBJ1-5; v_gene: TRBV19; d_gene: .; abundance: few; CDR3aa: CASSSYRDNQPQHF; CDR3nt: TGTGCCAGTAGTAGTTACAGGGACAATCAGCCCCAGCATTTT
len: 13; j_gene: TRBJ1-3; v_gene: TRBV7-2; d_gene: .; abundance: .; CDR3aa: CASSPPGVNTIYF; CDR3nt: TGTGCCAGCAGCCCCCCGGGTGTTAACACCATATATTTT
len: 15; j_gene: TRBJ2-1; v_gene: TRBV24-1; d_gene: TRBD1; abundance: .; CDR3aa: CATSDTGQGYNEQFF; CDR3nt: TGTGCCACCAGTGACACGGGACAGGGCTACAATGAGCAGTTCTTC
len: 15; j_gene: TRBJ2-1; v_gene: TRBV4-1; d_gene: TRBD2; abundance: few; CDR3aa: CASSQASGTGNEQFF; CDR3nt: TGCGCCAGCAGCCAAGCTAGCGGGACCGGCAATGAGCAGTTCTTC
len: 15; j_gene: TRBJ1-1; v_gene: TRBV4-3; d_gene: .; abundance: few; CDR3aa: CASSQDLGGFTEAFF; CDR3nt: TGCGCCAGCAGCCAAGATTTGGGGGGCTTTACTGAAGCTTTCTTT
len: 17; j_gene: TRBJ2-1; v_gene: TRBV7-2; d_gene: TRBD2; abundance: few; CDR3aa: CASRNTGLAGVKNEQFF; CDR3nt: TGTGCCAGCAGAAACACCGGACTAGCGGGAGTTAAGAATGAGCAGTTCTTC
len: 14; j_gene: TRBJ2-5; v_gene: TRBV10-3; d_gene: TRBD2; abundance: few; CDR3aa: CAIGTSGRTETQYF; CDR3nt: TGTGCCATCGGGACTAGCGGGAGGACGGAGACCCAGTACTTC